The rows below give T cell receptor beta chains drawn from one sample of a study of spatial heterogeneity in lung cancer. TCRdb reprocessed the 5' RACE reads with MiXCR, giving one entry per CDR3 protein. This sample has 6,000 to 8,500 distinct CDR3 sequences, with approximately 12% found just once. The sample was lung tumor tissue, taken at surgery. Receptors originate from a male donor with early-stage non-small cell lung cancer. Each CDR3 is given with its conserved first and last residue. The D gene is left open where the match is weak. Only some rows state a clone size, as once, few, many or a class for expanded clones.

CDR3: CASSVGTSGFQETQYF
DNA: TGTGCCAGCAGTGTCGGGACTAGCGGATTCCAAGAGACCCAGTACTTC
D: TRBD2
J: TRBJ2-5
V: TRBV6-1
size: .

CDR3: CASRLPTGMEAYGYTF
DNA: TGTGCCAGCAGGCTACCCACAGGGATGGAAGCCTATGGCTACACCTTC
D: .
J: TRBJ1-2
V: TRBV6-6
size: many

CDR3: CASSPDSLHYGYTF
DNA: TGTGCCAGCTCACCGGACAGCCTCCACTATGGCTACACCTTC
D: .
J: TRBJ1-2
V: TRBV18
size: many

CDR3: CASSPTGGYGYTF
DNA: TGTGCCAGCAGTCCGACAGGGGGGTATGGCTACACCTTC
D: TRBD1
J: TRBJ1-2
V: TRBV6-5
size: medium-sized

CDR3: CASSLGQAGSPLHF
DNA: TGTGCCAGCAGCCTTGGACAGGCGGGCTCACCCCTCCACTTT
D: TRBD1
J: TRBJ1-6
V: TRBV7-8
size: medium-sized

CDR3: CASRGASGVQETQYF
DNA: TGTGCCAGCAGGGGGGCCAGCGGGGTCCAAGAGACCCAGTACTTC
D: .
J: TRBJ2-5
V: TRBV2
size: few

CDR3: CASTGSEGRGSNQPQHF
DNA: TGTGCCAGTACCGGATCCGAGGGTAGGGGTAGCAATCAGCCCCAGCATTTT
D: .
J: TRBJ1-5
V: TRBV19
size: medium-sized

CDR3: CSARPRMIEQFF
DNA: TGCAGTGCTCGACCCCGGATGATTGAGCAGTTCTTC
D: .
J: TRBJ2-1
V: TRBV20-1
size: many

CDR3: CASSFLIDSNYGYTF
DNA: TGCGCCAGCAGCTTTCTTATTGACAGCAACTATGGCTACACCTTC
D: .
J: TRBJ1-2
V: TRBV5-1
size: medium-sized

CDR3: CASSENRGGYEQYF
DNA: TGTGCCAGCAGTGAAAACAGGGGCGGCTACGAGCAGTACTTC
D: TRBD1
J: TRBJ2-7
V: TRBV6-1
size: medium-sized

CDR3: CASSLGGSSGANVLTF
DNA: TGTGCCAGCAGCTTAGGGGGAAGCTCTGGGGCCAACGTCCTGACTTTC
D: .
J: TRBJ2-6
V: TRBV7-2
size: many

CDR3: CASSYVGLATDTQYF
DNA: TGTGCCAGCAGTTACGTGGGACTAGCGACAGATACGCAGTATTTT
D: TRBD2
J: TRBJ2-3
V: TRBV6-2/TRBV6-3
size: .

CDR3: CASSLGDVTEAFF
DNA: TGCGCCAGCAGCTTGGGCGACGTGACTGAAGCTTTCTTT
D: .
J: TRBJ1-1
V: TRBV5-1
size: medium-sized

CDR3: CASSPGGGGAGADTQYF
DNA: TGTGCCAGCAGCCCGGGCGGTGGAGGTGCAGGGGCAGATACGCAGTATTTT
D: .
J: TRBJ2-3
V: TRBV7-9
size: many

CDR3: CASSWDRVLNSPLHF
DNA: TGTGCCAGCAGCTGGGACAGGGTATTAAACTCACCCCTCCACTTT
D: TRBD1
J: TRBJ1-6
V: TRBV5-6
size: many

CDR3: CATSDQTGGYNEQFF
DNA: TGTGCCACCAGTGACCAGACAGGGGGCTACAATGAGCAGTTCTTC
D: TRBD1
J: TRBJ2-1
V: TRBV24-1
size: many

CDR3: CSATPFNQPQHF
DNA: TGCAGTGCTACGCCGTTCAATCAGCCCCAGCATTTT
D: .
J: TRBJ1-5
V: TRBV20-1
size: large

CDR3: CASSNPGTVAFF
DNA: TGTGCCAGCAGCAACCCTGGGACAGTAGCTTTCTTT
D: TRBD1
J: TRBJ1-1
V: TRBV12-3/TRBV12-4
size: medium-sized

CDR3: CASSLMQGNTEAFF
DNA: TGTGCCAGCAGCTTAATGCAGGGGAACACTGAAGCTTTCTTT
D: .
J: TRBJ1-1
V: TRBV7-8
size: medium-sized

CDR3: CASSVGNPPEQYF
DNA: TGTGCCAGCAGTGTAGGGAACCCCCCCGAGCAGTACTTC
D: .
J: TRBJ2-7
V: TRBV2
size: many

CDR3: CASSSQGYTEAFF
DNA: TGTGCCAGCAGCTCCCAGGGTTACACTGAAGCTTTCTTT
D: .
J: TRBJ1-1
V: TRBV7-2
size: few

CDR3: CASSESVPGLSNTEAFF
DNA: TGCGCCAGCAGTGAGAGCGTACCAGGGCTTTCGAACACTGAAGCTTTCTTT
D: .
J: TRBJ1-1
V: TRBV10-1
size: many

CDR3: CASSLDQEGQGTDTQYF
DNA: TGTGCCAGCAGCTTAGATCAAGAGGGGCAGGGGACAGATACGCAGTATTTT
D: .
J: TRBJ2-3
V: TRBV11-2
size: medium-sized

CDR3: CASSLSGRGETQYF
DNA: TGTGCCAGCAGCCTCAGCGGGAGAGGCGAGACCCAGTACTTC
D: TRBD2
J: TRBJ2-5
V: TRBV12-3/TRBV12-4
size: medium-sized

CDR3: CASSPTLAGEQFF
DNA: TGTGCCAGCAGTCCCACCCTAGCAGGTGAGCAGTTCTTC
D: .
J: TRBJ2-1
V: TRBV27
size: many

CDR3: CSARGTERGYTF
DNA: TGCAGTGCTAGAGGGACGGAAAGGGGCTACACCTTC
D: .
J: TRBJ1-2
V: TRBV20-1
size: medium-sized

CDR3: CSARDSVGTETQYF
DNA: TGCAGTGCTAGAGATTCGGTTGGGACGGAGACCCAGTACTTC
D: .
J: TRBJ2-5
V: TRBV20-1
size: medium-sized

CDR3: CASSVRQNNEQFF
DNA: TGTGCCAGCAGCGTTAGACAGAACAATGAGCAGTTCTTC
D: .
J: TRBJ2-1
V: TRBV7-2
size: .

CDR3: CASSVAGGAEAFF
DNA: TGTGCCAGCAGCGTAGCGGGGGGGGCTGAAGCTTTCTTT
D: .
J: TRBJ1-1
V: TRBV9
size: large

CDR3: CASSQDPPTGGQPQHF
DNA: TGTGCCAGCAGCCAAGATCCCCCTACAGGGGGGCAGCCCCAGCATTTT
D: TRBD1
J: TRBJ1-5
V: TRBV3-1
size: many

CDR3: CASWSGTGELFF
DNA: TGTGCCAGCTGGAGCGGCACCGGGGAGCTGTTTTTT
D: .
J: TRBJ2-2
V: TRBV6-6
size: medium-sized

CDR3: CASQYRRQTGSWNYGYTF
DNA: TGTGCCAGCCAATATCGTAGACAGACTGGTAGTTGGAACTATGGCTACACCTTC
D: .
J: TRBJ1-2
V: TRBV12-3/TRBV12-4
size: many

CDR3: CASSWQNYGYTF
DNA: TGTGCCAGTAGTTGGCAGAACTATGGCTACACCTTC
D: .
J: TRBJ1-2
V: TRBV19
size: many

CDR3: CASSGEDRGLYNEQFF
DNA: TGTGCCAGCAGTGGAGAAGACAGGGGGCTTTACAATGAGCAGTTCTTC
D: TRBD1
J: TRBJ2-1
V: TRBV12-3/TRBV12-4
size: medium-sized

CDR3: CASSGGQPTDTEAFF
DNA: TGTGCCAGCAGTGGCGGACAGCCCACCGACACTGAAGCTTTCTTT
D: .
J: TRBJ1-1
V: TRBV28
size: many

CDR3: CASSRGTSSGGYGYTF
DNA: TGTGCCAGCAGTCGTGGAACGAGTTCAGGAGGGTATGGCTACACCTTC
D: .
J: TRBJ1-2
V: TRBV5-4
size: many

CDR3: CASSFRGTNYGYTF
DNA: TGTGCCAGCAGTTTCAGGGGGACCAACTATGGCTACACCTTC
D: TRBD1
J: TRBJ1-2
V: TRBV12-3/TRBV12-4
size: many

CDR3: CASSLVGGFNEKLFF
DNA: TGCGCCAGCAGCTTGGTCGGCGGATTTAATGAAAAACTGTTTTTT
D: .
J: TRBJ1-4
V: TRBV5-1
size: many

CDR3: CASSLRGGLWDTEAFF
DNA: TGTGCCAGCAGCTTGAGGGGTGGGTTGTGGGACACTGAAGCTTTCTTT
D: .
J: TRBJ1-1
V: TRBV5-4
size: medium-sized